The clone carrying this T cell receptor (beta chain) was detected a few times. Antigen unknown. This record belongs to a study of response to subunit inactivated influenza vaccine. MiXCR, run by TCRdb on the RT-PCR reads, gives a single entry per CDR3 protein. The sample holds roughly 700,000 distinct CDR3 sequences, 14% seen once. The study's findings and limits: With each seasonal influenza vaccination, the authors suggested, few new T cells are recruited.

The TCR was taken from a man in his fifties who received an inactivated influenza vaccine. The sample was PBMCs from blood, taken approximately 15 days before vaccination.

In DNA, the CDR3 is TGTGCCAGCAGTGAAGGCGACAATCAGCCCCAGCATTTT. Translated, it gives CASSEGDNQPQHF. This chain uses TRBV25-1 with TRBJ1-5; D is undetermined. The germline V gene has CDR1 MGHDK and CDR2 SYGVNS. The V and J ends lost 2 bases and 3 bases respectively, with 5 bases between them. CDR3 size: 13 residues.